The clone carrying this T cell receptor (beta chain) was recorded at least ten times. Its matching antigen is unknown. Germline V gene sequence: CDR1 SGHRS, CDR2 YFSETQ. V gave up 5 bases and J gave up 5 bases; unmatched junction bases: 8. The CDR3 spans 15 residues. This sample is part of a study of T cells after yellow fever vaccination. Study observations and caveats: Repertoires sorted by FACS could include abundant clonotypes that are contaminants from the bulk population. Clones from primary vaccination mostly reappeared after the booster (about 97% CD4, approximately 86% CD8). Researchers noted that a small share of clonotypes showed up in both CD4 and CD8 compartments. The study found a weaker secondary response that peaked faster, day 5 versus 15.

TCRdb passed the 5' RACE reads through MiXCR, listing each CDR3 protein once. The sample records about 360,000 distinct CDR3 sequences, under 7.5% being singletons. The V and J genes are TRBV5-1 and TRBJ2-1; 9 nucleotides agree with TRBD1. The source of this sequence is a man aged 25-45 years who received the YFV17D yellow fever vaccine. The specimen comprised PBMCs, sampled 5 days after the yellow fever booster vaccination. The CDR3 nucleotides are TGCGCCAGCAGAGCCGGGACAGGGCTTGACAATGAGCAGTTCTTC. Amino acids: CASRAGTGLDNEQFF.